Below, 29 T cell receptor beta chains from the same sample are listed, as sequenced in a study of cytomegalovirus exposure and HLA in healthy donors. With 60 Vbeta and 13 Jbeta primers, the PCR was carried out. Repertoires were generated with immunoSEQ multiplex PCR, while TCRdb's copy carries only in-frame clones and drops some. The sample shows about 180,000 clones, around four fifths of them seen only once. Sample: PBMCs. The origin of the receptors is a woman aged 55-75 years in good health and CMV-seropositive.

The chain joins TRBV5-4 to TRBJ1-2; the D gene is possibly TRBD1 (6 bases). V lost 6 bases and J lost 8, with 20 bases in between. CDR3 length: 14 residues. From germline, CDR1 is SGHNT and CDR2 YYREEE (reference sequence). In DNA form, the CDR3 reads TGTGCCAGCACCGGACAACAGGGAGAACGCGGCTACACCTTC. Protein: CASTGQQGERGYTF.

The chain has TRBV7-9 and TRBJ2-3, with D unresolved. This CDR3 has 18 residues. Germline V lookup: CDR1 SEHNR, CDR2 FQNEAQ (reference sequence). Between the trimmed V and J ends, which lost 8 bases and 1 base, there was a span of 25 bases. CDR3 sequence: CASELSTSLSYGTDTQYF. CDR3 nucleotides: TGTGCCAGCGAGCTCTCTACTTCCCTATCATACGGCACAGATACGCAGTATTTT. Variable domain in full (rest from reference TRBV7-9 and TRBJ2-3): DTGVSQNPRHKITKRGQNVTFRCDPISEHNRLYWYRQTLGQGPEFLTYFQNEAQLEKSRLLSDRFSAERPKGSFSTLEIQRTEQGDSAMYLCASELSTSLSYGTDTQYFGPGTRLTVL.

This clone was detected only once. The rearrangement links TRBV6-4 to TRBJ2-2; tentative D call: TRBD2 (6 bases). This CDR3 region has 14 residues. Germline V gene data show CDR1 as MRHNA and CDR2 as SNTAGT. Deletions cut 6 bases from V and 4 bases from J, with 12 bases between. CDR3 loop: CASSRERGTGELFF. The DNA of the CDR3 is TGTGCCAGCAGCCGGGAGAGGGGCACCGGGGAGCTGTTTTTT.

This clone was observed a few times. The genes are TRBV28 and TRBJ1-3, with a possible D match to TRBD1 (5 bases). The V end lost 5 bases, the J end lost 5 bases, and 16 bases lay between the germline ends. The CDR3 covers 15 residues. Per germline, CDR1 MDHEN and CDR2 SYDVKM. CDR3 coding DNA: TGTGCCAGCAGTACAACCGGGGGACTTCGAAACACCATATATTTT. Residues: CASSTTGGLRNTIYF.

The chain joins TRBV5-1 to TRBJ2-3; 12 bases agree with TRBD2. CDR3 length equals 17 residues. V shed 0 bases and J 2 bases; nucleotides not matched to a gene: 4. Germline CDR1 SGHRS, CDR2 YFSETQ. The CDR3 protein is CASSLDGLAGNTDTQYF. For the CDR3, the DNA is TGCGCCAGCAGCTTGGACGGACTAGCGGGAAACACAGATACGCAGTATTTT.

This clone was recorded once. The chain is built from TRBV15 and TRBJ2-5; D might be TRBD2 (6 bases). Between the trimmed V and J ends, which lost 0 bases and 3 bases, there was a span of 8 bases. CDR1 and CDR2 from the germline V gene are LNHNV and YYDKDF (reference sequence). The CDR3 is 14 residues long. The CDR3 nucleotides read TGTGCCACCAGCAGAGATAGCGGAAAAGAGACCCAGTACTTC. Its protein is CATSRDSGKETQYF. Full variable domain (outside the CDR3, taken from reference TRBV15 and TRBJ2-5): DAMVIQNPRYQVTQFGKPVTLSCSQTLNHNVMYWYQQKSSQAPKLLFHYYDKDFNNEADTPDNFQSRRPNTSFCFLDIRSPGLGDTAMYLCATSRDSGKETQYFGPGTRLLVL.

This clone came up once. The chain employs TRBV29-1 and TRBJ1-5; D is perhaps TRBD1 (5 bases). The V and J ends lost 6 bases and 7 bases respectively, with 19 bases between them. CDR3 length: 14 amino acids. Germline assignment: CDR1 SQVTM and CDR2 ANQGSEA. The CDR3 DNA is TGCAGCGTCCAGTTGTCGGGGGGAGGGCAGCCCCAGCATTTT. It codes for CSVQLSGGGQPQHF. The whole variable domain, filled in from reference TRBV29-1 and TRBJ1-5, reads SAVISQKPSRDICQRGTSLTIQCQVDSQVTMMFWYRQQPGQSLTLIATANQGSEATYESGFVIDKFPISRPNLTFSTLTVSNMSPEDSSIYLCSVQLSGGGQPQHFGDGTRLSIL.

Details on this clone: Other DNA sequences in this specimen translate into the identical CDR3. The gene calls are TRBV27 and TRBJ1-5, with D possibly being TRBD1 (6 bases). The CDR3 is 14 amino acids. V was cut by 6 bases and J by 0 bases, with 9 bases left in between. Germline V CDR1 and CDR2: MNHEY, SMNVEV (reference sequence). CDR3 residues: CASSHRDSNQPQHF. CDR3 DNA: TGTGCCAGCAGCCACAGGGATAGCAATCAGCCCCAGCATTTT.

The V call is TRBV29-1, the J call TRBJ1-1; D remains unclear. Trimming took off 4 bases at V and 8 bases at J, with 14 bases between the two ends. There are 12 residues in the CDR3. Germline V gene data show CDR1 as SQVTM and CDR2 as ANQGSEA. CDR3 nucleotide sequence: TGCAGCGTTGTTGGGTGGACGGGAGAAGCTTTCTTT. It specifies CSVVGWTGEAFF.

V is TRBV19 and J is TRBJ2-5, with 8 bases matching TRBD1. TRBJ2-7 matches the DNA end more closely, so the J call is doubtful. Germline assignment: CDR1 LNHDA and CDR2 SQIVND (reference sequence). CDR3 size: 13 residues. The CDR3 DNA reads as TGTGCCAGTAGTATCGGACAGGGAGGCGAGCAGTACTTC. Translation: CASSIGQGGEQYF.

Notes on this clone: Its ends do not fully match the called genes, so a read error is possible. V gene TRBV19 combines with J gene TRBJ2-3; tentative D call: TRBD1 (6 bases). The CDR3 has 15 amino acids. Germline V lookup: CDR1 LNHDA, CDR2 SQIVND (reference sequence). The CDR3 region is CTSTPRRGNADTQYF. The CDR3 coding sequence is TGTACCAGTACACCTCGAAGGGGGAACGCAGATACGCAGTATTTT.

V gene TRBV5-1 combines with J gene TRBJ2-3; 8 nucleotides line up with TRBD2. The V gene end was trimmed by 4 bases and the J gene end by 5 bases; junction bases not matched to a gene: 6. CDR1 is SGHRS, CDR2 YFSETQ, per germline. The CDR3 is 14 amino acids. The CDR3 spells CASSQGTRLDTQYF. The CDR3, as DNA: TGCGCCAGCAGCCAAGGGACTAGGCTAGATACGCAGTATTTT.

This clone has just a few counts. The chain combines TRBV15 with TRBJ2-7, with D possibly being TRBD2 (5 bases). V was shortened by 1 base and J by 3 bases, with 13 bases between the two germline ends. The CDR3 totals 15 residues. CDR1 is LNHNV, CDR2 YYDKDF, per germline (reference sequence). CDR3: CATSRGGGRNYEQYF. CDR3 nucleotides: TGTGCCACCAGCAGAGGGGGTGGGAGAAACTACGAGCAGTACTTC.

In its sample, this clone was seen a few times. The CDR3 reads CASSTWTGNTEAFF. The CDR3 DNA reads as TGTGCCAGCAGCACCTGGACAGGGAACACTGAAGCTTTCTTT. The chain couples TRBV7-9 to TRBJ1-1; 7 bases are a match to TRBD1. The CDR3 has 14 residues. V was clipped by 5 bases and J by 1 base; unmatched bases: 4. The germline V gene encodes CDR1 SEHNR and CDR2 FQNEAQ (reference sequence).

The chain is built from TRBV18 and TRBJ2-7; D possibly corresponds to TRBD2 (5 bases). The CDR3 extends over 14 amino acids. Trimming pared 0 bases from V and 3 bases from J, leaving 9 bases between. Germline loops: CDR1 KGHSH, CDR2 LQKENI. CDR3 region: CASSPPSSSYEQYF. CDR3 sequence (DNA): TGTGCCAGCTCACCACCTTCTAGCAGCTACGAGCAGTACTTC.

The CDR3 is CASSFRQGANTGELFF. CDR3 nucleotides: TGCGCCAGCAGCTTTAGACAGGGGGCGAACACCGGGGAGCTGTTTTTT. The chain employs TRBV5-1 and TRBJ2-2; TRBD1 aligns across 9 bases. Per germline, CDR1 SGHRS and CDR2 YFSETQ. V trimming: 2 bases; J trimming: 0 bases; junction bases outside the gene matches: 2. This CDR3 is 16 amino acids long.

The chain joins TRBV5-1 to TRBJ1-1; D gene ambiguous. This CDR3 region has 14 residues. CDR1 SGHRS and CDR2 YFSETQ come from the germline V gene. Trimming pared 1 base from V and 0 bases from J, leaving 7 bases between. In nucleotides, the CDR3 is TGCGCCAGCAGCTTGTATGGCATGAACACTGAAGCTTTCTTT. Translated, it gives CASSLYGMNTEAFF.

The genes are TRBV15 and TRBJ1-4, with 10 bases matching TRBD1. V lost 9 bases and J lost 2; bases outside the gene matches: 3. The CDR3 loop spans 14 amino acids. Germline values: CDR1 LNHNV, CDR2 YYDKDF (reference sequence). The CDR3 here is CATGTGDTNEKLFF. The CDR3 nucleotides are TGTGCCACTGGGACAGGGGACACTAATGAAAAACTGTTTTTT.

The rearrangement links TRBV2 to TRBJ1-1; 9 positions match TRBD1. V gave up 6 bases and J gave up 3 bases; unmatched junction bases: 8. Germline lookup yields CDR1 SNHLY and CDR2 FYNNEI. This CDR3 has 15 residues. The CDR3: CASRPSTGGDTEAFF. The DNA for the CDR3 is TGTGCCAGCAGGCCTTCGACAGGGGGGGACACTGAAGCTTTCTTT.

This clone was observed once. The gene calls are TRBV28 and TRBJ1-4, with D possibly being TRBD1 (6 bases). V was trimmed by 6 bases and J by 3 bases, leaving 17 bases between them. The CDR3 is made up of 16 amino acids. Germline CDR1 MDHEN, CDR2 SYDVKM. This CDR3 reads CASRILTQGANEKLFF. The CDR3 nucleotides read TGTGCCAGCAGGATACTCACACAGGGCGCTAATGAAAAACTGTTTTTT.

There are a few counts of this clone. V gene TRBV27 combines with J gene TRBJ1-1; TRBD1 might be the D (6 bases). Germline V gene sequence: CDR1 MNHEY, CDR2 SMNVEV (reference sequence). The germline V and J ends were trimmed by 4 bases and 11 bases, with 26 bases remaining between them. There are 16 residues in the CDR3. Here the CDR3 reads CASSSAPGLNPRGAFF. The CDR3 region has the DNA TGTGCCAGCAGTTCGGCCCCGGGCCTCAACCCCAGGGGCGCTTTCTTT.

The CDR3 protein is CAWSVSFGQGNSPLHF. The CDR3 DNA reads TGTGCCTGGAGTGTTAGTTTCGGACAGGGGAATTCACCCCTCCACTTT. This chain connects TRBV30 to TRBJ1-6; 9 bases are a match to TRBD1. The CDR3 runs to 16 residues. Germline V lookup: CDR1 GTSNPN, CDR2 SVGIG (reference sequence). V dropped 0 bases and J dropped 7; count of bases not matched to a gene: 7.

This chain connects TRBV7-9 to TRBJ2-2; D possibly corresponds to TRBD2 (6 bases). V was cut by 3 bases and J by 0 bases, with 11 bases left in between. The CDR3 is 16 residues long. CDR1 is SEHNR, CDR2 FQNEAQ, per germline (reference sequence). CDR3 residues: CASSFPGLTNTGELFF. The CDR3 DNA reads TGTGCCAGCAGCTTCCCGGGACTCACGAACACCGGGGAGCTGTTTTTT.

This clone came up a few times. The V call is TRBV6-5, the J call TRBJ1-5, with 11 positions matching TRBD1. This CDR3 is 13 amino acids long. The V gene end was trimmed by 5 bases and the J gene end by 7 bases; junction bases not matched to a gene: 1. Per the germline V gene, CDR1 is MNHEY and CDR2 is SVGAGI. This CDR3 reads CASSRTGGQPQHF. The CDR3 DNA reads as TGTGCCAGCAGTCGGACAGGGGGCCAGCCCCAGCATTTT.

This clone was detected only a few times. The CDR3 loop reads CASSPGLGTDTQYF. The CDR3 DNA follows: TGTGCCAGCAGCCCTGGACTAGGAACAGATACGCAGTATTTT. The chain combines TRBV7-3 with TRBJ2-3, with 7 nucleotides matching TRBD2. With 5 bases clipped from V and 3 bases from J, the junction kept 5 bases outside the gene matches. Germline CDR1 is SGHTA and CDR2 is FQGTGA. The CDR3 extends over 14 amino acids. Full variable domain (missing parts from reference TRBV7-3 and TRBJ2-3): GAGVSQTPSNKVTEKGKYVELRCDPISGHTALYWYRQSLGQGPEFLIYFQGTGAADDSGLPNDRFFAVRPEGSVSTLKIQRTERGDSAVYLCASSPGLGTDTQYFGPGTRLTVL.

The rearrangement joins TRBV11-2 to TRBJ2-5; TRBD1 matches at 7 bases. The CDR3 loop spans 12 amino acids. V shed 2 bases and J 13 bases; nucleotides not matched to a gene: 7. The germline V gene encodes CDR1 SGHAT and CDR2 FQNNGV. This CDR3 is CASSLRTGRPYF. The CDR3 nucleotides read TGTGCCAGCAGCTTAAGGACAGGACGGCCGTACTTC.

The genes are TRBV5-1 and TRBJ2-7; 8 bases are a match to TRBD2. The CDR3 contains 15 residues. CDR1 and CDR2 (germline): SGHRS, YFSETQ. The V segment lost 0 bases and the J segment 5 bases; nucleotides outside the gene matches: 7. The CDR3 DNA reads TGCGCCAGCAGCTTGGGGTCAGCGGGAGACCACGAGCAGTACTTC. It is translated as CASSLGSAGDHEQYF.

J is TRBJ2-1 and V is TRBV6-5; tentatively, D is TRBD2 (7 bases). Deletions cut 10 bases from V and 6 bases from J, with 19 bases between. The germline gives CDR1 MNHEY, CDR2 SVGAGI. The CDR3 is 14 residues long. In nucleotides, the CDR3 is TGTGCCACCCATAAAGGGGGGGGCAGCAATGAGCAGTTCTTC. Its translation is CATHKGGGSNEQFF.

J is TRBJ1-2 and V is TRBV11-1; D is perhaps TRBD1 (6 bases). Deletions cut 4 bases from V and 0 bases from J, with 21 bases between. CDR1 SGHAT and CDR2 FQDESV come from the germline V gene (reference sequence). The CDR3 sequence is 18 residues long. The CDR3 sequence is CASSSSGAQGVTNYGYTF. Here the CDR3 DNA reads TGTGCCAGCAGCTCTTCAGGTGCACAGGGTGTGACTAACTATGGCTACACCTTC.